Below, 7 T cell receptor beta chains from the same sample are listed, as sequenced in a study of blood T cell repertoires in COVID-19. The table came from immunoSEQ multiplex PCR; TCRdb's copy has only in-frame clones and leaves some out. The table shows some 300,000 clones, with about 90% occurring only once. The sample consisted of peripheral blood. All receptors come from a woman aged 30 to 39 with COVID-19, enrolled during active disease.

The DNA of the CDR3 is TGCAGTGCTAGTCCCCAGGCAGCGGGGCTCAACACAGATACGCAGTATTTT. Protein product: CSASPQAAGLNTDTQYF. The chain employs TRBV20-1 and TRBJ2-3, with 7 bases lining up with TRBD2. In germline, CDR1 is DFQATT, CDR2 SNEGSKA (reference sequence). The CDR3 loop spans 17 amino acids. V shed 3 bases, J shed 2 bases, and the junction held 14 bases outside the gene matches.

The chain combines TRBV2 with TRBJ2-5, with 7 bases matching TRBD1. The CDR3 extends over 14 amino acids. Unmatched junction bases numbered 5, after V lost 6 bases and J lost 1 base. Germline CDR1 is SNHLY and CDR2 is FYNNEI. The CDR3 region has the DNA TGTGCCAGCAGGCCGGGACAGTCCCAAGAGACCCAGTACTTC. It is translated as CASRPGQSQETQYF.

V gene TRBV25-1 combines with J gene TRBJ1-3; D is ambiguous. The CDR3 loop spans 15 amino acids. Germline V gene data show CDR1 as MGHDK and CDR2 as SYGVNS. V was cut by 1 base and J by 2 bases, with 9 bases left in between. The CDR3 loop reads CASSESGSTGNTIYF. The CDR3 DNA follows: TGTGCCAGCAGTGAATCAGGCTCCACTGGAAACACCATATATTTT.

The chain joins TRBV13 to TRBJ2-3; perhaps TRBD2 as D (6 bases). Per the germline V gene, CDR1 is PRHDT and CDR2 is FYEKMQ (reference sequence). The CDR3 is 14 amino acids. V was pared by 3 bases and J by 0 bases, with 7 bases between. The CDR3 here is CASSFGTSTDTQYF. The CDR3 DNA is TGTGCCAGCAGCTTTGGGACTAGCACAGATACGCAGTATTTT.

The CDR3 loop reads CASRGGAPEQFF. In DNA form, the CDR3 reads TGTGCCAGCAGGGGGGGGGCGCCCGAGCAGTTCTTC. The rearrangement uses TRBV5-4 and TRBJ2-1; D possibly corresponds to TRBD2 (7 bases). The CDR3 runs to 12 residues. Trimming took off 5 bases at V and 10 bases at J, with 13 bases between the two ends. Per germline, CDR1 SGHNT and CDR2 YYREEE (reference sequence). The whole variable domain, remainder taken from reference TRBV5-4 and TRBJ2-1, is ETGVTQSPTHLIKTRGQQVTLRCSSQSGHNTVSWYQQALGQGPQFIFQYYREEENGRGNFPPRFSGLQFPNYSSELNVNALELDDSALYLCASRGGAPEQFFGPGTRLTVL.

The CDR3 nucleotides read TGTGCCAGCAGCCCCCCCGGGACAGGGGTTCAAGAGACCCAGTACTTC. Its protein is CASSPPGTGVQETQYF. The V and J genes are TRBV7-9 and TRBJ2-5; 10 nucleotides agree with TRBD1. V was clipped by 5 bases and J by 2 bases; unmatched bases: 8. The CDR3 is made up of 16 amino acids. CDR1 and CDR2 from the germline V gene are SEHNR and FQNEAQ (reference sequence).

CDR3 region: CASTVRWQGSGYTF. The CDR3 DNA sequence: TGTGCCAGCACTGTAAGGTGGCAGGGGAGTGGCTACACCTTC. The chain carries TRBV2 and TRBJ1-2, with D tentatively TRBD1 (6 bases). CDR3 length: 14 residues. Looked up from germline, CDR1 is SNHLY and CDR2 is FYNNEI. V lost 7 bases to trimming and J lost 7 bases, with 19 bases between them.